Following are 21 T cell receptor beta chains from one sample sequenced in a study of blood T cell repertoires in COVID-19. The protocol was immunoSEQ multiplex PCR, while the TCRdb copy is restricted to in-frame clones and leaves out a portion. This table holds tens of thousands of clones, more than 85% found once. Sequenced material: peripheral blood. These TCRs come from a man aged 65 to 79 with acute or convalescent COVID-19.

J is TRBJ1-4 and V is TRBV9; no definite D call. The CDR3 length is 16 residues. V was pared by 0 bases and J by 3 bases, with 12 bases between. Germline V gene sequence: CDR1 SGDLS, CDR2 YYNGEE. CDR3 coding DNA: TGTGCCAGCAGCGTAGGAGGGAATGGGGCTAATGAAAAACTGTTTTTT. Its translation: CASSVGGNGANEKLFF.

The chain carries TRBV5-1 and TRBJ2-2, with a tentative D call TRBD1 (6 bases). Looked up from germline, CDR1 is SGHRS and CDR2 is YFSETQ. This CDR3 contains 14 residues. V lost 2 bases to trimming and J lost 3 bases, with 8 bases between them. The CDR3 DNA follows: TGCGCCAGCAGCTTTGGGGGCGACACCGGGGAGCTGTTTTTT. Protein product: CASSFGGDTGELFF.

The chain joins TRBV10-3 to TRBJ1-2; a weak D match, TRBD1 (6 bases). The CDR3 covers 14 residues. Trimming left V 2 bases short and J 2 bases short, with 9 bases between. Germline loops: CDR1 ENHRY, CDR2 SYGVKD. The CDR3 coding sequence is TGTGCCATCAGTGAGAATACAGGGAACTATGGCTACACCTTC. Its translation is CAISENTGNYGYTF.

This clone is a singleton in its sample. The CDR3 nucleotides are TGTGCCAGCAGCGCGGGACAGGGGAGCAATCAGCCCCAGCATTTT. Protein: CASSAGQGSNQPQHF. This chain uses TRBV9 with TRBJ1-5; 10 bases fit TRBD1. V gave up 3 bases and J gave up 1 base; unmatched junction bases: 1. The CDR3 sequence is 15 residues long. Germline values: CDR1 SGDLS, CDR2 YYNGEE. The full variable domain, in which reference TRBV9 and TRBJ1-5 provide the parts outside the CDR3, is DSGVTQTPKHLITATGQRVTLRCSPRSGDLSVYWYQQSLDQGLQFLIQYYNGEERAKGNILERFSAQQFPDLHSELNLSSLELGDSALYFCASSAGQGSNQPQHFGDGTRLSIL.

The chain uses TRBV6-5 and TRBJ2-7; the match to TRBD2 covers 10 bases. There are 13 residues in the CDR3. Losses at the gene ends were 6 bases for V and 2 bases for J; bases not matched to a gene: 1. CDR1 and CDR2 from the germline V gene are MNHEY and SVGAGI. CDR3 DNA: TGTGCCAGCAGGGGGACTAGCGCCTACGAGCAGTACTTC. The encoded protein is CASRGTSAYEQYF.

As DNA, the CDR3 is TGCGCCAGCAGCCAAGATAGGCGGGGCGGGGGCGGCTACACCTTC. This gives the protein CASSQDRRGGGGYTF. V gene TRBV4-3 combines with J gene TRBJ1-2; weak D call: TRBD1 (6 bases). Trimming shortened V by 0 bases and J by 8 bases, and 16 bases separated the two germline ends. Germline V gives CDR1 LGHNA, CDR2 YSLEER. This CDR3 has 15 residues.

The chain couples TRBV6-2 or TRBV6-3 to TRBJ2-5, with TRBD1 identical over 12 bases. This CDR3 comprises 15 residues. Per germline, CDR1 MNHEY and CDR2 SVGEGT. V was clipped by 6 bases and J by 4 bases; unmatched bases: 6. In DNA, the CDR3 is TGTGCCAGCAGCGACCGGGACAGGGGGCCAGAGACCCAGTACTTC. This encodes CASSDRDRGPETQYF.

The V gene is TRBV28, the J gene TRBJ1-4; D is undetermined. Germline CDR1 is MDHEN and CDR2 is SYDVKM. This CDR3 spans 16 amino acids. Trimming took 6 bases from V and 3 from J, leaving 17 bases between them. The CDR3 spells CASRTTTWASNEKLFF. CDR3 sequence (DNA): TGTGCCAGCAGGACTACGACCTGGGCCTCTAATGAAAAACTGTTTTTT.

J is TRBJ2-1 and V is TRBV3-1 (or the pseudogene TRBV3-2), with no clear D. The CDR3 is 14 amino acids. Trimming took 4 bases from V and 8 from J, leaving 15 bases between them. Germline CDR1 LGHDT, CDR2 YNNKEL (reference sequence). The DNA of the CDR3 is TGTGCCAGCAGCCCCGGAGTAAGTTCGGATGAGCAGTTCTTC. Translating it yields CASSPGVSSDEQFF.

This clone came up once. The rearrangement joins TRBV11-1 to TRBJ1-1; weak D call: TRBD1 (5 bases). CDR3 length: 17 residues. Germline CDR1 is SGHAT and CDR2 is FQDESV (reference sequence). V was cut by 0 bases and J by 0 bases, with 14 bases left in between. CDR3 residues: CASSLAWGVTLNTEAFF. CDR3 sequence (DNA): TGTGCCAGCAGCTTAGCCTGGGGGGTGACGTTGAACACTGAAGCTTTCTTT.

This chain connects TRBV7-2 to TRBJ2-1, with D perhaps matching TRBD1 (5 bases). CDR1 and CDR2 (germline): SGHTA, FQGNSA. The CDR3 covers 15 residues. V was cut by 1 base and J by 0 bases, with 7 bases left in between. CDR3 nucleotides: TGTGCCAGCAGCTTAGAACAGGCCTCCTACAATGAGCAGTTCTTC. Translated: CASSLEQASYNEQFF.

The genes are TRBV7-9 and TRBJ2-2, with D possibly being TRBD2 (5 bases). CDR3 length: 17 amino acids. V lost 1 base, J lost 2 bases, and 14 bases lay in between. CDR1 is SEHNR, CDR2 FQNEAQ, per germline (reference sequence). In DNA, the CDR3 is TGTGCCAGCAGCTTAGAGATGAGGGTCATTAACACCGGGGAGCTGTTTTTT. Amino acids: CASSLEMRVINTGELFF.

The count of this clone is one. The rearrangement uses TRBV6-5 and TRBJ2-3; maybe TRBD1 (5 bases). Germline assignment: CDR1 MNHEY and CDR2 SVGAGI. Trimming stripped 2 bases from V and 4 bases from J, with 13 bases between. The CDR3 extends over 15 amino acids. The chain's CDR3 is CASSYDRGSADTQYF. The CDR3 DNA reads as TGTGCCAGCAGTTACGATAGGGGTTCGGCAGATACGCAGTATTTT.

The chain couples TRBV9 to TRBJ1-2; TRBD1 agrees at 7 bases. Unmatched junction bases numbered 7, after V lost 3 bases and J lost 2 bases. Germline V gives CDR1 SGDLS, CDR2 YYNGEE. The CDR3 consists of 15 residues. The CDR3 is CASSAGQASNYGYTF. The CDR3 DNA sequence: TGTGCCAGCAGCGCAGGACAGGCTTCAAACTATGGCTACACCTTC.

The chain is built from TRBV28 and TRBJ2-1, with TRBD1 matching over 8 bases. V shed 6 bases and J 15 bases; nucleotides not matched to a gene: 10. The length of the CDR3 is 12 residues. Germline V gene data show CDR1 as MDHEN and CDR2 as SYDVKM. CDR3 DNA sequence: TGTGCCAGCAGGGTAAAGGACAGGGAGATGTTCTTC. Translating it yields CASRVKDREMFF.

This clone was detected once. The rearrangement links TRBV4-2 to TRBJ2-5; TRBD2 aligns across 8 bases. CDR3 length: 15 residues. The germline CDR1 and CDR2 sequences are LGHNA and YNFKEQ. Unmatched junction bases numbered 9, after V lost 4 bases and J lost 5 bases. The CDR3 is CASSPSTSGVETQYF. The CDR3, as DNA: TGTGCCAGCAGCCCCTCAACTAGCGGAGTGGAGACCCAGTACTTC.

This clone has a single count. V is TRBV12-5 and J is TRBJ2-7; D possibly corresponds to TRBD2 (6 bases). Germline V CDR1 and CDR2: LGHNT, FRNRAP. The CDR3 has 13 amino acids. V was cut by 1 base and J by 3 bases, with 7 bases left in between. The CDR3 DNA is TGTGCTAGTGGTTTGGCCGGGGGCTACGAGCAGTACTTC. Amino acids: CASGLAGGYEQYF.

The V and J genes are TRBV28 and TRBJ2-5; TRBD1 aligns across 7 bases. The length of the CDR3 is 16 residues. Germline values: CDR1 MDHEN, CDR2 SYDVKM. The ends lost 2 bases at V and 3 bases at J; junction bases unmatched: 9. The CDR3 DNA follows: TGTGCCAGCAGTTTAGGGCCGACAGGGACGAAAGAGACCCAGTACTTC. Protein sequence: CASSLGPTGTKETQYF.

The sample holds a few counts of this clone. V gene TRBV6-4 combines with J gene TRBJ2-7, with D hard to call. The CDR3 has 13 residues. Trimming took 4 bases from V and 1 from J, leaving 8 bases between them. Germline V gene data show CDR1 as MRHNA and CDR2 as SNTAGT. The chain's CDR3 is CASSVPRSYEQYF. CDR3 bases: TGTGCCAGCAGTGTCCCACGGTCCTACGAGCAGTACTTC.

The chain links TRBV7-2 to TRBJ1-2; TRBD1 matches 7 bases. Germline assignment: CDR1 SGHTA and CDR2 FQGNSA. This CDR3 comprises 15 residues. The V segment lost 2 bases and the J segment 2 bases; nucleotides outside the gene matches: 5. CDR3 nucleotide sequence: TGTGCCAGCAGCTTAACAGACAGGGCAAACTATGGCTACACCTTC. Amino acid sequence: CASSLTDRANYGYTF.

The J gene is TRBJ2-1, the V gene TRBV9, with 10 bases that match TRBD2. There are 17 residues in the CDR3. Germline trimming cut 3 bases from V and 5 bases from J; bases unmatched to any gene: 11. Germline-derived CDR1 and CDR2 are SGDLS and YYNGEE. DNA for the CDR3: TGTGCCAGCAGCGGGGGATTAGCGGGAGGACTCCACAATGAGCAGTTCTTC. Translating gives CASSGGLAGGLHNEQFF.